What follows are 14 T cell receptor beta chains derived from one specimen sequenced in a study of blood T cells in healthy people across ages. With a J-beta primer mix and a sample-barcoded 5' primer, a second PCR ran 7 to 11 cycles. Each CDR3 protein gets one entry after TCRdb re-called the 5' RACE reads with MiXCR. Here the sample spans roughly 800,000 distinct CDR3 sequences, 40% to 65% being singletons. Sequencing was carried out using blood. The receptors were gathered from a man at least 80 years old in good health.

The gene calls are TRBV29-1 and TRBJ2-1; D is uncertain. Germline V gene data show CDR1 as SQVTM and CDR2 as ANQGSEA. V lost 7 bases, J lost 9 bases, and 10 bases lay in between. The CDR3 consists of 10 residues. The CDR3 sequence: CSARTAEQFF. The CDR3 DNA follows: TGCAGCGCCCGGACGGCTGAGCAGTTCTTC.

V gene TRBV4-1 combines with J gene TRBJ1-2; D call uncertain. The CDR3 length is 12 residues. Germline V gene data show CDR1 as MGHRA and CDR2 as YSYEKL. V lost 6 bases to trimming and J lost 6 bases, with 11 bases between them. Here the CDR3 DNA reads TGCGCCAGCAGAAGTTTGAGGGATGGCTACACCTTC. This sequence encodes CASRSLRDGYTF.

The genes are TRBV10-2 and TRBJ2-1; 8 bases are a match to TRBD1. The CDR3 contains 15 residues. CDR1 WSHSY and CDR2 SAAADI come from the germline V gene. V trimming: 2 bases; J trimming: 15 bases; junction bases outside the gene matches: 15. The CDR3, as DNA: TGCGCCAGCAGTGAGCCCTCAGGGGGCGTCGCGGGAAGGTTCTTC. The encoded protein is CASSEPSGGVAGRFF.

Here the CDR3 reads CASSLGGQGSEQYF. CDR3 coding DNA: TGTGCCAGCAGCTTAGGGGGACAGGGGAGTGAGCAGTACTTC. J is TRBJ2-7 and V is TRBV7-2; TRBD1 aligns across 10 bases. This CDR3 is 14 amino acids long. The ends lost 1 base at V and 7 bases at J; junction bases unmatched: 4. Germline CDR1 and CDR2: SGHTA and FQGNSA.

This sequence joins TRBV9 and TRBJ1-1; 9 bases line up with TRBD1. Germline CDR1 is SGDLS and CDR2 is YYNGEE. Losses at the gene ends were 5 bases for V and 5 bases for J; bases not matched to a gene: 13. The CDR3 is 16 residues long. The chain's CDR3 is CASRAITGGAGTEAFF. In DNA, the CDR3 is TGTGCCAGCAGGGCGATTACAGGGGGCGCGGGGACTGAAGCTTTCTTT.

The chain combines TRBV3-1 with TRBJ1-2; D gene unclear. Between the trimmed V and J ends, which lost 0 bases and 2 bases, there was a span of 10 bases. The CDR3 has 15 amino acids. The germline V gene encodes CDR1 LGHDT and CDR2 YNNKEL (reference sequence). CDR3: CASSQDWSQNYGYTF. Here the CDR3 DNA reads TGTGCCAGCAGCCAAGATTGGAGCCAAAACTATGGCTACACCTTC.

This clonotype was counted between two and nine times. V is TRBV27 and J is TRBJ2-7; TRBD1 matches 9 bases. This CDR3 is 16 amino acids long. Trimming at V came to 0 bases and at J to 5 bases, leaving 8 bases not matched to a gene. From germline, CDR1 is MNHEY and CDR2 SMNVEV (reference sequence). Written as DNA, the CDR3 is TGTGCCAGCAGTTTATCGACTGGGACAGGGCGCCACGAGCAGTACTTC. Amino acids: CASSLSTGTGRHEQYF.

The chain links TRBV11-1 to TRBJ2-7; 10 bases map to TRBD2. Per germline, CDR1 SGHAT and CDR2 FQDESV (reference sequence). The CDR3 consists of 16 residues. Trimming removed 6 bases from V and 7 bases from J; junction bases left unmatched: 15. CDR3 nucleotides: TGTGCCAGCAGTTCATCTAGCGGGAGAGTCGACGGTGAGCAGTACTTC. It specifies CASSSSSGRVDGEQYF.

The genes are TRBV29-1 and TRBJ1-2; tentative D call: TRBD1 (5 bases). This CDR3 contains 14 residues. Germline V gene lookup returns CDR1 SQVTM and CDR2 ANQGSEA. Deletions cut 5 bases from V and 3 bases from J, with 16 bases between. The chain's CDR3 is CSVPYRDGHYGYTF. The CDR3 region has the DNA TGCAGCGTTCCTTACCGGGACGGGCACTATGGCTACACCTTC. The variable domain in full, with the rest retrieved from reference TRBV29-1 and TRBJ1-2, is SAVISQKPSRDICQRGTSLTIQCQVDSQVTMMFWYRQQPGQSLTLIATANQGSEATYESGFVIDKFPISRPNLTFSTLTVSNMSPEDSSIYLCSVPYRDGHYGYTFGSGTRLTVV.

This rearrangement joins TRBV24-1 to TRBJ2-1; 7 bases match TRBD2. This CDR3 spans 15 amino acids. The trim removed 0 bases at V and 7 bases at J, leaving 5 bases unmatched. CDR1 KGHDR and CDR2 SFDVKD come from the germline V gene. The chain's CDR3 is CATSDLRGEANEQFF. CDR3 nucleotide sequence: TGTGCCACCAGTGATTTGCGGGGGGAGGCAAATGAGCAGTTCTTC.

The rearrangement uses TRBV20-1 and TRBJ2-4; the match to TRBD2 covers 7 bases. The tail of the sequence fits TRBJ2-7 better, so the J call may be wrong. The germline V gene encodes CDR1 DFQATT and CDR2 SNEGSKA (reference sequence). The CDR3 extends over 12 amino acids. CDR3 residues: CSPGGGAGEQYF. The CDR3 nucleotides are TGCAGCCCTGGGGGGGGAGCGGGCGAGCAGTACTTC.

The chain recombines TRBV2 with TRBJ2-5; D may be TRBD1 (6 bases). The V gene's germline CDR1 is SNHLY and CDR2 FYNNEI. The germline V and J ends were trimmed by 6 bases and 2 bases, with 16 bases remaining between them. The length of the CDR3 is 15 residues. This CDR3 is CASSADRVKQETQYF. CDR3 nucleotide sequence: TGTGCCAGCAGCGCGGACAGAGTTAAGCAAGAGACCCAGTACTTC.

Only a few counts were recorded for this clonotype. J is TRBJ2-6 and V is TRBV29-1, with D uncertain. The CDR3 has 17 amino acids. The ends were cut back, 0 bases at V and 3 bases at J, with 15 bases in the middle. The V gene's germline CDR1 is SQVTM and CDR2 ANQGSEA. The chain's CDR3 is CSVEDQMSPFGANVLTF. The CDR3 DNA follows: TGCAGCGTTGAAGATCAAATGTCCCCTTTTGGGGCCAACGTCCTGACTTTC.

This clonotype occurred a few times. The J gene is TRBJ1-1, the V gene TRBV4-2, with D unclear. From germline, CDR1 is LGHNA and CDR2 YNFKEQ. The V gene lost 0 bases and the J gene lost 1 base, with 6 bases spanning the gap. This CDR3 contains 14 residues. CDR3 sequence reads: CASSQDPTNTEAFF. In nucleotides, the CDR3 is TGTGCCAGCAGCCAAGATCCCACGAACACTGAAGCTTTCTTT.